These 29 T cell receptor beta chains originate from one sample sequenced in a study of regulatory T cells in long-lasting Graves disease. Time point here: newly diagnosed GD, antithyroid drugs for less than 3 months. The TCR library was prepared using RNA isolated from PBMCs. In building TCR beta libraries, iRepertoire HTBI primers were used together with Arm-PCR of CDR3 regions. TCRdb called the multiplex PCR reads again in MiXCR, with one record for every CDR3 protein. The sample contains roughly 410,000 distinct CDR3 sequences, 15% of which appear only once. These same data were also listed under a study on T cells in Graves' hyperthyroidism and ophthalmopathy.

Source: peripheral blood mononuclear cells (PBMCs), taken at new diagnosis, from a patient treated with antithyroid drugs. These receptors originate from a woman aged 40-49 years with Graves disease.

This clonotype was seen repeatedly, ten times or more. This sequence joins TRBV4-1 and TRBJ1-1; D is undetermined. Trimming took off 1 base at V and 5 bases at J, with 8 bases between the two ends. The CDR3 has 13 amino acids. The V gene's germline CDR1 is MGHRA and CDR2 YSYEKL. The CDR3, as DNA: TGCGCCAGCAGCCAAGTTGGTGGTACTGAAGCTTTCTTT. It specifies CASSQVGGTEAFF.

This clonotype was seen a few times. The J gene is TRBJ2-7, the V gene TRBV29-1; maybe TRBD1 (5 bases). This CDR3 comprises 12 residues. With 6 bases removed from V and 4 bases from J, the gap between germline ends came to 13 bases. Germline CDR1 reads SQVTM; CDR2 reads ANQGSEA. This CDR3 reads CSVRVWSYEQYF. In DNA form, the CDR3 reads TGCAGCGTCAGGGTCTGGAGTTACGAGCAGTACTTC.

The count of this clonotype is one. A read error may explain this, as a much larger clone is one base away. V gene TRBV12-3 or TRBV12-4 combines with J gene TRBJ2-3, with D tentatively TRBD1 (5 bases). V shed 5 bases and J shed 8 bases, with 23 bases lying between them. This CDR3 is 16 amino acids long. CDR3 DNA sequence: TGTGCCAGCAGTCCAGGCGGAGTAGGGGTCGCAGGTACGCAGTATTTT. Its translation is CASSPGGVGVAGTQYF.

This clonotype has just a few counts. The chain carries TRBV11-2 and TRBJ1-2, with D unclear. The V end lost 0 bases, the J end lost 0 bases, and 8 bases lay between the germline ends. The CDR3 is 15 residues long. The germline V gene has CDR1 SGHAT and CDR2 FQNNGV. The CDR3 coding sequence is TGTGCCAGCAGCTTAGATTCGGTCTCTAACTATGGCTACACCTTC. It yields the protein CASSLDSVSNYGYTF.

This clonotype was seen ten or more times. This chain links TRBV6-1 with TRBJ1-4; D uncertain. With 5 bases removed from V and 1 base from J, the gap between germline ends came to 8 bases. The CDR3 consists of 14 residues. The V gene's germline CDR1 is MNHNS and CDR2 SASEGT. The CDR3: CASSPDKTNEKLFF. CDR3 bases: TGTGCCAGCAGTCCCGACAAAACTAATGAAAAACTGTTTTTT.

A few counts support this clonotype. The chain has TRBV6-1 and TRBJ2-5, with D possibly matching TRBD2 (5 bases). Germline lookup yields CDR1 MNHNS and CDR2 SASEGT. The CDR3 totals 16 residues. Trimming pared 6 bases from V and 2 bases from J, leaving 19 bases between. Here the CDR3 reads CASSPGHSRGQETQYF. The CDR3, as DNA: TGTGCCAGCAGCCCTGGGCACTCACGGGGACAAGAGACCCAGTACTTC.

This clonotype was observed many times. The rearrangement links TRBV6-2 or TRBV6-3 to TRBJ2-1; 12 bases line up with TRBD2. After removal of 5 bases from V and 3 bases from J, the junction contained 14 bases not matched to a gene. This CDR3 is 19 amino acids long. Germline-derived CDR1 and CDR2 are MNHEY and SVGEGT. This CDR3 reads CASSQISPQTSGSYNEQFF. CDR3 DNA: TGTGCCAGCAGTCAAATAAGTCCCCAGACTAGCGGGAGCTACAATGAGCAGTTCTTC.

This clonotype was seen ten or more times. V usage is TRBV11-3 and J usage is TRBJ2-1; D unresolved. The V and J ends lost 1 base and 9 bases respectively, with 10 bases between them. The CDR3 sequence is 13 residues long. Germline V lookup: CDR1 SGHNT, CDR2 YENEEA. CDR3 in DNA: TGTGCCAGCAGCTTAGGTACGCCCAGTGAGCAGTTCTTC. Residues: CASSLGTPSEQFF.

This chain uses TRBV5-4 with TRBJ2-1; D might be TRBD2 (6 bases). The CDR3 runs to 12 residues. CDR1 and CDR2 (germline): SGHNT, YYREEE (reference sequence). The ends were cut back, 4 bases at V and 10 bases at J, with 12 bases in the middle. The CDR3 protein is CASSVDYQEQFF. The CDR3 region has the DNA TGTGCCAGCAGCGTGGACTACCAGGAGCAGTTCTTC.

The chain has TRBV28 and TRBJ2-1; the D is unclear. Trimming shortened V by 11 bases and J by 3 bases, and 17 bases separated the two germline ends. This CDR3 comprises 14 residues. Germline CDR1 is MDHEN and CDR2 is SYDVKM. DNA of the CDR3: TGTGCCGTCACACCGGCGCTTCACTACAATGAGCAGTTCTTC. Its translation is CAVTPALHYNEQFF.

This clonotype was picked up many times. The rearrangement uses TRBV9 and TRBJ2-3; no firm D call. Per the germline V gene, CDR1 is SGDLS and CDR2 is YYNGEE. V lost 0 bases and J lost 3, with 11 bases in between. The CDR3 totals 15 residues. In DNA form, the CDR3 reads TGTGCCAGCAGCGTAGGAATTGAGCAGACAGATACGCAGTATTTT. Its protein is CASSVGIEQTDTQYF.

This clonotype was detected many times. This chain joins TRBV14 and TRBJ2-5; D may be TRBD2 (6 bases). This CDR3 spans 13 amino acids. Germline V lookup: CDR1 SGHDN, CDR2 FVKESK. The V and J ends lost 4 bases and 5 bases respectively, with 11 bases between them. DNA of the CDR3: TGTGCCAGCAGCCGGGGGGAAGCGGAGACCCAGTACTTC. Translation: CASSRGEAETQYF.

This clonotype was observed a handful of times. The rearrangement uses TRBV5-1 and TRBJ2-1; 9 bases agree with TRBD1. This CDR3 has 16 amino acids. CDR1 and CDR2 from the germline V gene are SGHRS and YFSETQ. V was clipped by 0 bases and J by 6 bases; unmatched bases: 7. CDR3 protein: CASSLGMGDRVNEQFF. DNA for the CDR3: TGCGCCAGCAGCTTGGGTATGGGGGACAGGGTCAATGAGCAGTTCTTC.

In this sample, this clonotype turned up many times. This rearrangement joins TRBV2 to TRBJ2-1, with TRBD1 as a possible D gene (5 bases). V was cut by 5 bases and J by 2 bases, with 10 bases left in between. CDR1 is SNHLY, CDR2 FYNNEI, per germline. This CDR3 spans 14 amino acids. The CDR3 sequence is CASSSDSAYNEQFF. As DNA, the CDR3 is TGTGCCAGCAGTTCCGACAGTGCCTACAATGAGCAGTTCTTC.

This clonotype was counted only a few times. A much larger clone lies a single base off, so this may be a read error. J is TRBJ1-2 and V is TRBV2; maybe TRBD1 (5 bases). The CDR3 consists of 14 residues. Germline V lookup: CDR1 SNHLY, CDR2 FYNNEI. In nucleotides, the CDR3 is TGTGCCTGCAGTGAATTACAGGAGAACTATGGCTACACCTTC. This translates into CACSELQENYGYTF.

This clonotype has a count of ten or more. The rearrangement links TRBV5-1 to TRBJ2-4, with 11 bases matching TRBD2. The V and J ends lost 2 bases and 6 bases, in that order; junction bases with no gene match: 4. CDR3 length: 15 amino acids. CDR1 and CDR2 (germline): SGHRS, YFSETQ. This CDR3 reads CASSLTSGRGNIQYF. Written as DNA, the CDR3 is TGCGCCAGCAGCTTAACTAGCGGGAGAGGAAACATTCAGTACTTC.

This clonotype was recorded at least ten times. V gene TRBV24-1 combines with J gene TRBJ2-5; 7 bases fit TRBD2. J was trimmed by 5 bases and V by 1 base; bases with no gene match: 6. Germline lookup yields CDR1 KGHDR and CDR2 SFDVKD. There are 15 residues in the CDR3. This CDR3 is CATSDFSGGRETQYF. In nucleotides, the CDR3 is TGTGCCACCAGTGATTTTTCGGGAGGAAGGGAGACCCAGTACTTC.

This chain connects TRBV28 to TRBJ1-4, with D maybe TRBD1 (5 bases). The CDR3 consists of 14 residues. Trimming pared 5 bases from V and 7 bases from J, leaving 14 bases between. Germline lookup yields CDR1 MDHEN and CDR2 SYDVKM. The CDR3 nucleotides are TGTGCCAGCAGTGGGGGAGGGGCTAGTGAAAAACTGTTTTTT. This codes for CASSGGGASEKLFF.

About this clonotype itself: A much larger clone lies one base from this, so it may be a read error. The rearrangement links TRBV13 to TRBJ1-2; D remains unclear. In germline, CDR1 is PRHDT, CDR2 FYEKMQ (reference sequence). The CDR3 is 15 residues long. The CDR3: CASSSVQSANYGYAF. The CDR3 bases are TGTGCCAGCAGCTCTGTGCAGTCAGCTAACTATGGCTACGCCTTC.

This clonotype was recorded a few times. CDR3 sequence: CASSSRQGAREKLFF. The CDR3 nucleotides are TGTGCCAGCAGCTCCCGACAGGGGGCTCGGGAAAAACTGTTTTTT. The chain employs TRBV7-9 and TRBJ1-4, with 10 bases aligning to TRBD1. With V trimmed by 4 bases and J by 8 bases, 7 bases remained unmatched. CDR3 length: 15 residues. The germline V gene has CDR1 SEHNR and CDR2 FQNEAQ (reference sequence). The full variable domain, in which reference TRBV7-9 and TRBJ1-4 provide the parts outside the CDR3, is DTGVSQNPRHKITKRGQNVTFRCDPISEHNRLYWYRQTLGQGPEFLTYFQNEAQLEKSRLLSDRFSAERPKGSFSTLEIQRTEQGDSAMYLCASSSRQGAREKLFFGSGTQLSVL.

In its sample, this clonotype was seen many times. V gene TRBV24-1 combines with J gene TRBJ1-5, with 10 bases identical to TRBD1. This CDR3 spans 14 amino acids. The V gene end was trimmed by 3 bases and the J gene end by 7 bases; junction bases not matched to a gene: 2. Per germline, CDR1 KGHDR and CDR2 SFDVKD. CDR3 bases: TGTGCCACCAGTGATGCGGACAGGGGGCAGCCCCAGCATTTT. Translated: CATSDADRGQPQHF.

This clonotype showed up just a few times. The rearrangement links TRBV20-1 to TRBJ2-3; unclear D gene. The CDR3 spans 14 residues. CDR1 and CDR2 from the germline V gene are DFQATT and SNEGSKA (reference sequence). Trimming removed 5 bases at V and 0 bases at J, with 12 bases between. The DNA of the CDR3 is TGCAGTGCTCCGCATTTGACTAGCACAGATACGCAGTATTTT. This sequence encodes CSAPHLTSTDTQYF.

V and J are TRBV6-4 and TRBJ1-2; 10 bases are a match to TRBD1. V lost 5 bases and J lost 7; bases outside the gene matches: 7. CDR1 is MRHNA, CDR2 SNTAGT, per germline. The CDR3 extends over 14 amino acids. CDR3 coding DNA: TGTGCCAGCAGTTACGGGACAGGGGCAGGTGGCTACACCTTC. This encodes CASSYGTGAGGYTF.

Ten or more counts support this clonotype. The genes are TRBV12-5 and TRBJ2-1, with 10 bases fitting TRBD2. Germline assignment: CDR1 LGHNT and CDR2 FRNRAP. V lost 6 bases to trimming and J lost 7 bases; unmatched junction nucleotides: 9. This CDR3 has 15 amino acids. CDR3 DNA sequence: TGTGCTAGTGGACCAGCGGGAGGGCCAGGGAATGAGCAGTTCTTC. It translates to CASGPAGGPGNEQFF.

This clonotype has a count of ten or more. The CDR3 DNA sequence: TGTGCCAGCAGCCGCATACACGAGCAGTACTTC. The encoded protein is CASSRIHEQYF. The V call is TRBV28, the J call TRBJ2-7; no clear D gene. The germline CDR1 and CDR2 sequences are MDHEN and SYDVKM. Between the trimmed V and J ends, which lost 6 bases and 5 bases, there was a span of 8 bases. This CDR3 region has 11 residues.

This clonotype was found many times. This chain links TRBV5-1 with TRBJ2-5; 7 bases line up with TRBD1. Germline lookup yields CDR1 SGHRS and CDR2 YFSETQ. The CDR3 consists of 15 residues. With V trimmed by 3 bases and J by 1 base, 6 bases remained unmatched. CDR3 sequence: CASSSPRQGQETQYF. The CDR3 DNA follows: TGCGCCAGCAGCTCCCCTAGACAGGGCCAAGAGACCCAGTACTTC.

V is TRBV15 and J is TRBJ2-2, with TRBD1 identical over 7 bases. CDR1 and CDR2 (germline): LNHNV, YYDKDF (reference sequence). J lost 2 bases, V lost 5 bases, and 5 bases had no gene match. The length of the CDR3 is 15 residues. CDR3 DNA: TGTGCCACCAGCCCAGGACAGGCAAACACCGGGGAGCTGTTTTTT. Encoded protein: CATSPGQANTGELFF.

On this clonotype itself: It is likely a read error, because the conserved phenylalanine at the end of the CDR3 is missing. V usage is TRBV27 and J usage is TRBJ1-5; weak D call: TRBD1 (6 bases). Trimming took 6 bases from V and 2 from J, leaving 11 bases between them. This CDR3 has 14 amino acids. Germline CDR1 and CDR2: MNHEY and SMNVEV (reference sequence). CDR3: CASSLAGGNQPQHV. The CDR3, as DNA: TGTGCCAGCAGCTTGGCAGGGGGCAATCAGCCCCAGCATGTT.

This clonotype was counted many times. The CDR3: CASSSRTENQETQYF. The CDR3 nucleotides are TGTGCCAGCAGCTCCCGGACGGAAAACCAAGAGACCCAGTACTTC. The chain joins TRBV11-3 to TRBJ2-5, with D unresolved. The CDR3 is made up of 15 amino acids. Germline loops: CDR1 SGHNT, CDR2 YENEEA. V was shortened by 4 bases and J by 0 bases, with 12 bases between the two germline ends.